These 8 T cell receptor beta chains came from one sample sequenced in a study of metastatic and nonmetastatic thyroid tumors. MiXCR was used by TCRdb to re-call the PCR reads. The data contain roughly 7,000 clones, approximately 37% of them singletons. All patients reached thyroid surgery having received no treatment beforehand. Sequencing was done on a sample of adjacent normal tissue. The source of these receptors is a female donor with papillary thyroid cancer or a benign thyroid nodule (not recorded which). Some clones in this sample may be carry-over from other donors' samples.

This clone is termed large. The CDR3 nucleotides are TGTGCCAGCAGTGTTGGGGGTGGAGGGAACACTGAAGCTTTCTTT. Residues: CASSVGGGGNTEAFF. The chain is built from TRBV2 and TRBJ1-1; D might be TRBD1 (5 bases). There are 15 residues in the CDR3. With 4 bases removed from V and 1 base from J, the gap between germline ends came to 13 bases. Per the germline V gene, CDR1 is SNHLY and CDR2 is FYNNEI.

The genes are TRBV7-2 and TRBJ1-3; tentative D call: TRBD1 (5 bases). V was clipped by 5 bases and J by 8 bases, with 16 bases between them. The CDR3 runs 14 residues. Germline CDR1 SGHTA, CDR2 FQGNSA. The CDR3 sequence is CASSPQAGEYTIYF. CDR3 nucleotide sequence: TGTGCCAGCAGCCCGCAGGCGGGGGAATACACCATATATTTT.

This clone was seen a handful of times. The chain employs TRBV12-3 or TRBV12-4 and TRBJ1-4; the D gene is possibly TRBD1 (6 bases). Trimming left V 6 bases short and J 7 bases short, with 15 bases between. The CDR3 sequence is 14 residues long. CDR3 protein: CASRDTGGGEKLFF. The DNA for the CDR3 is TGTGCCAGCAGAGACACCGGGGGCGGTGAAAAACTGTTTTTT.

J is TRBJ2-7 and V is TRBV27, with unresolved D. The germline CDR1 and CDR2 sequences are MNHEY and SMNVEV (reference sequence). With 6 bases removed from V and 0 bases from J, the gap between germline ends came to 15 bases. The CDR3 has 15 residues. CDR3 bases: TGTGCCAGCAGACCCCGTTCCGCCAGCTCCTACGAGCAGTACTTC. Translated: CASRPRSASSYEQYF.

Only a few counts were recorded for this clone. This rearrangement joins TRBV12-3 or TRBV12-4 to TRBJ2-7; D call uncertain. Trimming left V 6 bases short and J 7 bases short, with 10 bases between. The CDR3 is 11 amino acids. In DNA, the CDR3 is TGTGCCAGCAGCCTCACGGCGGAGCAGTACTTC. Residues: CASSLTAEQYF.

The rearrangement links TRBV20-1 to TRBJ2-3, with 7 bases that match TRBD2. Germline V gives CDR1 DFQATT, CDR2 SNEGSKA (reference sequence). CDR3 length: 16 residues. The V gene end was trimmed by 0 bases and the J gene end by 5 bases; junction bases not matched to a gene: 11. In DNA, the CDR3 is TGCAGTGCTAGAGATCACGCTAGCGGCCTTAAAGATACGCAGTATTTT. Encoded protein: CSARDHASGLKDTQYF.

This chain joins TRBV6-1 and TRBJ1-1; D ambiguous. V gave up 3 bases and J gave up 7 bases, with 9 bases separating them. The CDR3 runs 12 residues. CDR1 is MNHNS and CDR2 is SASEGT in the germline V gene. The CDR3 loop reads CASSETGIEAFF. In nucleotides, the CDR3 is TGTGCCAGCAGTGAGACCGGAATTGAAGCTTTCTTT.

The sample holds a few counts of this clone. The junction differs from germline at one of its ends, possibly a read error. V and J are TRBV12-3 or TRBV12-4 and TRBJ2-7; no reliable D call. The length of the CDR3 is 15 residues. The CDR3 nucleotides are TGTTCCAGCAGTTTAGCCGGACGGGTGACCTACCAGCAGTACTTC. Protein product: CSSSLAGRVTYQQYF.